This T cell receptor beta chain was captured in a study of T cell responses to AZD1222 COVID-19 vaccine. Regarding this clone: Its antigen is as yet unknown.

Study-level findings and limits: Unmutated variant regions are reportedly targeted by nearly half of spike-specific TCRs. Females outnumbered males among donors, who were mostly white British; clonal diversity was possibly underestimated.

Sequencing was performed with immunoSEQ multiplex PCR; in TCRdb, only in-frame clones are kept and a portion is missing. This sample has roughly 150,000 clones, with roughly nine tenths found just once. Germline V CDR1 and CDR2: LNHDA, SQIVND (reference sequence). V dropped 6 bases and J dropped 4 bases, with 22 bases sitting between them. CDR3 length: 17 amino acids. The starting material was peripheral blood, obtained after recovery from COVID-19. The origin of this receptor is an adult who had recovered from COVID-19. This rearrangement joins TRBV19 to TRBJ2-1, with D possibly being TRBD2 (7 bases). The CDR3 is CASSLTGAGATYNEQFF. The CDR3 nucleotides read TGTGCCAGTAGCCTCACCGGGGCGGGGGCTACTTACAATGAGCAGTTCTTC.